Listed below are T cell receptor beta chains from one sample, sequenced in a study of early stage breast cancer tumors. Sequencing was performed with immunoSEQ multiplex PCR; in TCRdb, only in-frame clones are kept and a portion is missing. The sample contains 45,000 to 60,000 clones, approximately 80% of which appear only once. The sample was blood. All receptors derive from a person aged 45 to 59 with breast cancer. Both conserved end residues are part of each CDR3. A D gene is named only where the DNA matches it firmly. Clone size appears in some rows only: once, few, many, or a class for an expanded clone.

cdr3_aa,cdr3_nt,clone_size,d_call,v_call,cdr3_length,j_call
CAISDPLAGNSDTQYF,TGTGCCATCAGTGACCCCCTAGCGGGAAACTCAGATACGCAGTATTTT,.,TRBD2,TRBV10-3,16,TRBJ2-3
CASTPVWDGGSSYEQYF,TGCGCCAGCACCCCTGTGTGGGATGGCGGGAGCTCCTACGAGCAGTACTTC,.,TRBD2,TRBV4-3,17,TRBJ2-7
CSVGDRAHGYTF,TGCAGCGTCGGGGACAGGGCCCATGGCTACACCTTC,.,TRBD1,TRBV29-1,12,TRBJ1-2
CATRNGPGQGDTEAFF,TGTGCCACCAGAAATGGACCGGGACAGGGTGACACTGAAGCTTTCTTT,.,TRBD1,TRBV15,16,TRBJ1-1
CASSDGTGASSGNTIYF,TGCGCCAGCAGTGACGGGACAGGGGCTTCCTCTGGAAACACCATATATTTT,.,TRBD1,TRBV10-1,17,TRBJ1-3
CASSMLAGGQGTGELFF,TGCGCCAGCAGCATGTTAGCGGGGGGCCAGGGCACCGGGGAGCTGTTTTTT,.,TRBD2,TRBV5-1,17,TRBJ2-2
CASSPGAYEQYF,TGTGCCAGCAGCCCAGGGGCCTACGAGCAGTACTTC,few,.,TRBV7-9,12,TRBJ2-7
CASSDLGLGTEAFF,TGTGCCAGCAGTGATTTAGGGTTGGGCACTGAAGCTTTCTTT,once,.,TRBV25-1,14,TRBJ1-1
CASSQTGGSNEKLFF,TGCGCCAGCAGCCAAACAGGGGGGTCTAATGAAAAACTGTTTTTT,.,TRBD1,TRBV4-3,15,TRBJ1-4
CASSVVGSGETQYF,TGTGCCAGCAGCGTAGTGGGTAGCGGGGAGACCCAGTACTTC,.,TRBD2,TRBV9,14,TRBJ2-5
CASSAASSGGSSRDTQYF,TGTGCCAGCAGCGCTGCGTCGAGCGGGGGGTCCTCCCGGGATACGCAGTATTTT,.,TRBD2,TRBV5-6,18,TRBJ2-3
CASSYSVPGGETDTQYF,TGTGCCAGCAGTTACTCGGTGCCGGGGGGTGAGACAGATACGCAGTATTTT,.,TRBD2,TRBV6-8,17,TRBJ2-3
CASSYGTGNEKLFF,TGCGCCAGCAGCTACGGGACAGGAAATGAAAAACTGTTTTTT,.,TRBD1,TRBV5-1,14,TRBJ1-4
CASSRVHGGVEETQYF,TGTGCCAGCAGTCGTGTCCATGGCGGCGTGGAAGAGACCCAGTACTTC,.,.,TRBV7-2,16,TRBJ2-5
CASMGLAGARDTQYF,TGTGCCAGCATGGGACTAGCGGGAGCTAGAGATACGCAGTATTTT,.,TRBD2,TRBV27,15,TRBJ2-3
CAWSVAGYRNQPQHF,TGTGCCTGGAGTGTCGCGGGGTATCGCAATCAGCCCCAGCATTTT,.,.,TRBV30,15,TRBJ1-5
CASPLWYGYTF,TGCGCCAGCCCCCTATGGTATGGCTACACCTTC,.,.,TRBV10-1,11,TRBJ1-2
CASGFRQGEAFF,TGTGCTAGTGGTTTTCGACAGGGCGAAGCTTTCTTT,.,TRBD1,TRBV12-5,12,TRBJ1-1
CASSYATGPSDSPLHF,TGTGCCAGCAGCTACGCGACAGGTCCGTCGGATTCACCCCTCCACTTT,.,.,TRBV5-4,16,TRBJ1-6
CASSANTGAYNEQFF,TGTGCCAGCAGTGCCAATACAGGGGCTTACAATGAGCAGTTCTTC,.,TRBD1,TRBV28,15,TRBJ2-1
CASSLVPGPGTEQFF,TGTGCCAGCAGCTTGGTCCCCGGTCCGGGGACTGAGCAGTTCTTC,once,.,TRBV5-8,15,TRBJ2-1
CASSLMLSFTDTQYF,TGTGCCAGCAGCTTAATGTTGAGTTTCACAGATACGCAGTATTTT,.,.,TRBV7-6,15,TRBJ2-3
CAISESGGQGSQPQHF,TGTGCCATCAGTGAGTCGGGGGGACAGGGTAGTCAGCCCCAGCATTTT,.,TRBD1,TRBV10-3,16,TRBJ1-5
CASSIDPRTPSSGNTIYF,TGTGCCAGTAGTATAGATCCCCGGACACCGAGCTCTGGAAACACCATATATTTT,.,.,TRBV19,18,TRBJ1-3
CASSYLTGFGSNQPQHF,TGTGCCAGCAGCTATCTGACAGGGTTTGGTAGCAATCAGCCCCAGCATTTT,.,TRBD1,TRBV7-8,17,TRBJ1-5
CASRGTSGGFYEQYF,TGTGCCAGCAGAGGGACTAGCGGGGGGTTTTACGAGCAGTACTTC,.,TRBD2,TRBV7-2,15,TRBJ2-7
CAWSHDRTGFNQPQHF,TGTGCCTGGAGTCATGACCGGACAGGCTTCAATCAGCCCCAGCATTTT,.,TRBD1,TRBV30,16,TRBJ1-5
CASSPGHTNTGELFF,TGTGCCAGCAGCCCGGGACACACTAACACCGGGGAGCTGTTTTTT,.,.,TRBV7-8,15,TRBJ2-2
CASSYSTSGITYEQYF,TGTGCCAGCAGTTACTCGACTAGCGGGATTACCTACGAGCAGTACTTC,.,TRBD2,TRBV6-5,16,TRBJ2-7
CASSEIWGRQPQHF,TGTGCCAGCAGCGAAATCTGGGGGAGGCAGCCCCAGCATTTT,.,.,TRBV2,14,TRBJ1-5
CASSRSGAATNEKLFF,TGCGCCAGCAGCCGTAGCGGCGCTGCAACTAATGAAAAACTGTTTTTT,.,.,TRBV5-1,16,TRBJ1-4
CASSQAGTSGYEQYF,TGTGCCAGCAGCCAAGCGGGGACTAGCGGTTACGAGCAGTACTTC,once,TRBD2,TRBV7-9,15,TRBJ2-7
CTSSQAKHKARGYTF,TGCACCAGCAGCCAAGCCAAACACAAGGCCCGGGGCTACACCTTC,.,.,TRBV1,15,TRBJ1-2
CASSLGTSSYNEQFF,TGCGCCAGCAGCCTTGGGACTAGCAGCTACAATGAGCAGTTCTTC,once,TRBD2,TRBV4-1,15,TRBJ2-1
CASSPEHVLSGNTIYF,TGTGCCAGTAGCCCCGAACACGTGCTCTCTGGAAACACCATATATTTT,.,.,TRBV19,16,TRBJ1-3
CSAAGAPPRSYNEQFF,TGCAGCGCTGCGGGGGCCCCACCCCGATCCTACAATGAGCAGTTCTTC,.,.,TRBV29-1,16,TRBJ2-1
CASTPGTGNYEQYF,TGTGCCAGCACCCCCGGGACAGGTAACTACGAGCAGTACTTC,.,TRBD1,TRBV7-8,14,TRBJ2-7
CASSSKRTGGIDTEAFF,TGTGCCAGCAGCTCAAAACGGACAGGGGGTATAGACACTGAAGCTTTCTTT,.,TRBD1,TRBV5-5,17,TRBJ1-1
CASSLVGRNTEAFF,TGCGCCAGCAGCTTGGTGGGGAGAAACACTGAAGCTTTCTTT,.,.,TRBV5-1,14,TRBJ1-1
CASSYPGQGTYEQYF,TGTGCCAGCAGTTACCCTGGACAGGGTACCTACGAGCAGTACTTC,.,TRBD1,TRBV6-6,15,TRBJ2-7
CASSRGQGPYEQYF,TGTGCCAGCAGTCGGGGACAGGGACCCTACGAGCAGTACTTC,.,TRBD1,TRBV28,14,TRBJ2-7
CASSPPRGKTIHDEQFF,TGTGCCAGCAGCCCCCCCCGTGGGAAGACTATTCACGATGAGCAGTTCTTC,.,.,TRBV7-9,17,TRBJ2-1
CASSVTSGRGTDTQYF,TGTGCCAGCAGTGTGACTAGCGGGAGAGGGACAGATACGCAGTATTTT,.,TRBD2,TRBV27,16,TRBJ2-3
CASSLTDRGLYGYTF,TGTGCCAGCAGTCTCACGGACAGGGGTTTGTATGGCTACACCTTC,.,TRBD1,TRBV27,15,TRBJ1-2
CASSQRTWYTTQDTQYF,TGTGCCAGCAGCCAACGAACTTGGTATACAACACAGGATACGCAGTATTTT,.,.,TRBV14,17,TRBJ2-3
CASSLSGRDEQFF,TGTGCCAGCAGCTTAAGCGGGAGGGATGAGCAGTTCTTC,.,TRBD2,TRBV11-2,13,TRBJ2-1
CASSSLGLNTEAFF,TGCGCCAGCAGCTCCCTAGGGCTGAACACTGAAGCTTTCTTT,.,.,TRBV5-1,14,TRBJ1-1